This is a list of T cell receptor beta chains from one sample in a study of response to subunit inactivated influenza vaccine. MiXCR was run by TCRdb on the RT-PCR reads, yielding one entry per CDR3 protein. Seen here are 450,000 to 550,000 distinct CDR3 sequences, 25% observed once, and the top ten hold less than 2.5%. Source: CD4+ T cells sorted from PBMCs, taken less than 6 days after vaccination. The receptors derive from a man aged 50-59 years who received an inactivated influenza vaccine. Both conserved end residues are part of each CDR3. Fields, in order: V gene, D gene, clone size, J gene, CDR3 DNA, CDR3 protein. A D gene is named only where the DNA matches it firmly. Not every row has a clone size; where given, it reads once, few, many or a size class.

v_gene: TRBV28; d_gene: -; abundance: -; j_gene: TRBJ2-2; CDR3nt: TGTGCCAGCAGTTTATTGGACACCTCCGGGGAGCTGTTTTTT; CDR3aa: CASSLLDTSGELFF
v_gene: TRBV30; d_gene: -; abundance: -; j_gene: TRBJ2-5; CDR3nt: TGTGCCTGGAGTCCGTTTTCCCTGGGTGAGACCCAGTACTTC; CDR3aa: CAWSPFSLGETQYF
v_gene: TRBV4-3; d_gene: -; abundance: -; j_gene: TRBJ2-4; CDR3nt: TGCGCCAGCAGCCAAGTCTTTAGGGGGATGGAGAAAAACATTCAGTACTTC; CDR3aa: CASSQVFRGMEKNIQYF
v_gene: TRBV29-1; d_gene: TRBD1; abundance: -; j_gene: TRBJ2-1; CDR3nt: TGCAGCGTTGAATTGGGGACAGGGGCCTACAATGAGCAGTTCTTC; CDR3aa: CSVELGTGAYNEQFF
v_gene: TRBV7-9; d_gene: TRBD2; abundance: -; j_gene: TRBJ2-3; CDR3nt: TGTGCCAGCAGCTTCGTAAGCGGGGCGCGCACAGATACGCAGTATTTT; CDR3aa: CASSFVSGARTDTQYF
v_gene: TRBV28; d_gene: -; abundance: few; j_gene: TRBJ1-6; CDR3nt: TGTGCCAGCAGTGGGACCGGGATATTCCACTTT; CDR3aa: CASSGTGIFHF
v_gene: TRBV14; d_gene: -; abundance: few; j_gene: TRBJ2-2; CDR3nt: TGTGCCAGCAGCCACCGTGTGGGCCCCCTACACACCGGGGAGCTGTTTTTT; CDR3aa: CASSHRVGPLHTGELFF
v_gene: TRBV6-1; d_gene: -; abundance: few; j_gene: TRBJ2-5; CDR3nt: TGTGCCAGCAGTGGAACACGACCCTTAAAGTACCAAGAGACCCAGTACTTC; CDR3aa: CASSGTRPLKYQETQYF
v_gene: TRBV4-2; d_gene: TRBD1; abundance: -; j_gene: TRBJ1-4; CDR3nt: TGTGCCAGCAGCCAAGTACAGGGGGACGAAAAACTGTTTTTT; CDR3aa: CASSQVQGDEKLFF
v_gene: TRBV20-1; d_gene: -; abundance: few; j_gene: TRBJ2-5; CDR3nt: TGCAGTGCCCAAAAGGGCAAAGAGACCCAGTACTTC; CDR3aa: CSAQKGKETQYF
v_gene: TRBV28; d_gene: TRBD2; abundance: -; j_gene: TRBJ2-7; CDR3nt: TGTGCCAGCGGAAGCGGGGGATCACCGAGGTACGAGCAGTACTTC; CDR3aa: CASGSGGSPRYEQYF
v_gene: TRBV12-3/TRBV12-4; d_gene: -; abundance: few; j_gene: TRBJ1-1; CDR3nt: TGTGCCAGCAGTTTTCAGGTGGCCGCTGAAGCTTTCTTT; CDR3aa: CASSFQVAAEAFF
v_gene: TRBV5-1; d_gene: TRBD2; abundance: few; j_gene: TRBJ2-5; CDR3nt: TGCGCCAGCGTAAAGGGTGCTAGCGGGGTACAGGAGACCCAGTACTTC; CDR3aa: CASVKGASGVQETQYF
v_gene: TRBV25-1; d_gene: -; abundance: -; j_gene: TRBJ2-7; CDR3nt: TGTGCCAGCAGTGAGGGTGACAGCACCTACGAGCAGTACTTC; CDR3aa: CASSEGDSTYEQYF
v_gene: TRBV7-9; d_gene: -; abundance: -; j_gene: TRBJ2-1; CDR3nt: TGTGCCAGCAGTCCCGGGACTTCCCCCAATGAGCAGTTCTTC; CDR3aa: CASSPGTSPNEQFF
v_gene: TRBV29-1; d_gene: -; abundance: -; j_gene: TRBJ2-1; CDR3nt: TGCAGCGTTGCGTGGAGGGAGAATGAGCAGTTCTTC; CDR3aa: CSVAWRENEQFF
v_gene: TRBV3-1; d_gene: TRBD2; abundance: -; j_gene: TRBJ2-5; CDR3nt: TGTGCCAGCAGCCAAGATTGGTCTAGCGGTCGAATTGGGGCCCAAGAGACCCAGTACTTC; CDR3aa: CASSQDWSSGRIGAQETQYF
v_gene: TRBV29-1; d_gene: -; abundance: -; j_gene: TRBJ1-2; CDR3nt: TGCAGCGTTGTGGAACATAACTATGGCTACACCTTC; CDR3aa: CSVVEHNYGYTF
v_gene: TRBV18; d_gene: -; abundance: once; j_gene: TRBJ2-1; CDR3nt: TGTGCCAGCTCAACTAGTAGTGAGGGAGAGCTGTTCTTC; CDR3aa: CASSTSSEGELFF
v_gene: TRBV20-1; d_gene: -; abundance: -; j_gene: TRBJ2-7; CDR3nt: TGCAGTGCTAGTGGGCAGGAGAGCGTTTACGAGCAGTACTTC; CDR3aa: CSASGQESVYEQYF
v_gene: TRBV7-9; d_gene: -; abundance: -; j_gene: TRBJ1-1; CDR3nt: TGTGCCAGCACCAAAGACATTACTAACACTGAAGCTTTCTTT; CDR3aa: CASTKDITNTEAFF
v_gene: TRBV18; d_gene: -; abundance: -; j_gene: TRBJ2-5; CDR3nt: TGTGCCAGCTCACCACTGGGCAGGGAAAAGACCCAGTACTTC; CDR3aa: CASSPLGREKTQYF
v_gene: TRBV12-3/TRBV12-4; d_gene: -; abundance: -; j_gene: TRBJ2-7; CDR3nt: TGTGCCAGCAGTTTCTGGCCCTACGAGCAGTACTTC; CDR3aa: CASSFWPYEQYF
v_gene: TRBV9; d_gene: -; abundance: few; j_gene: TRBJ1-1; CDR3nt: TGTGCCAGCAGCGTCGGGACGGCCAATGAGGGGACTGAAGCTTTCTTT; CDR3aa: CASSVGTANEGTEAFF
v_gene: TRBV15; d_gene: -; abundance: few; j_gene: TRBJ1-5; CDR3nt: TGTGCCACCAGCAATACCCATTACGGCAATCAGCCCCAGCATTTT; CDR3aa: CATSNTHYGNQPQHF
v_gene: TRBV7-2; d_gene: -; abundance: few; j_gene: TRBJ2-1; CDR3nt: TGTGCCAGCAGCTTAGCGGGAGTCGGCTACAATGAGCAGTTCTTC; CDR3aa: CASSLAGVGYNEQFF
v_gene: TRBV4-1; d_gene: -; abundance: few; j_gene: TRBJ1-5; CDR3nt: TGCGCCAGCAGCCGCCAAGACAGAGGCAATCAGCCCCAGCATTTT; CDR3aa: CASSRQDRGNQPQHF
v_gene: TRBV20-1; d_gene: TRBD1; abundance: -; j_gene: TRBJ1-1; CDR3nt: TGCAGTGCTAGAGATCTCGGAGGGGGCGCTTGGACTGAAGCTTTCTTT; CDR3aa: CSARDLGGGAWTEAFF
v_gene: TRBV5-1; d_gene: -; abundance: -; j_gene: TRBJ2-3; CDR3nt: TGCGCCAGCAGCTTAACGACTAGGCATTGGGGAGATACGCAGTATTTT; CDR3aa: CASSLTTRHWGDTQYF
v_gene: TRBV12-3/TRBV12-4; d_gene: TRBD2; abundance: -; j_gene: TRBJ2-7; CDR3nt: TGTGCCAGCAGTCCCGCTAGCGGGGGTGTCTACGAGCAGTACTTC; CDR3aa: CASSPASGGVYEQYF
v_gene: TRBV12-3/TRBV12-4; d_gene: -; abundance: few; j_gene: TRBJ1-1; CDR3nt: TGTGCCAGCAGCCGACAGTGGACTGAAGCTTTCTTT; CDR3aa: CASSRQWTEAFF
v_gene: TRBV20-1; d_gene: TRBD2; abundance: -; j_gene: TRBJ2-3; CDR3nt: TGCAGTGCTGTAGCGGGAGAGGTGCAGTATTTT; CDR3aa: CSAVAGEVQYF
v_gene: TRBV7-9; d_gene: -; abundance: -; j_gene: TRBJ2-7; CDR3nt: TGTGCCAGCCAGAGTCAGGGTGCCGTGCAGTACTTC; CDR3aa: CASQSQGAVQYF